This T cell receptor beta chain was identified during a study of blood T cell repertoires in COVID-19 (dated by TCRdb to the early 2020s). Regarding the study in general: Collaborator samples came from the United States, Italy and Spain and covered acute and convalescent phases of COVID-19. Sample metadata almost always included a de-identified subject ID, COVID-19 status, age in years and sex. The samples were drawn from two sources: the first 160 participants of the ongoing ImmuneRACE study, and 1,000 to 1,500 subjects contributed by 6 global collaborators. The prospective study material was composed of cDNA or gDNA derived from T cells, B-cell-depleted T cells, or PBMCs. Deeply sampled blood TCRbeta repertoires from subjects exposed to, actively infected with, or recovered from COVID-19 were included in the dataset. The repertoires were released in a freely available public database meant as a resource for research on the immune response to SARS-CoV-2. Where HLA class I and class II types were available, the types were taken from metadata supplied by the sample provider, not from assay-based typing.

The immunoSEQ Assay, a bias-controlled multiplex PCR, was used to amplify TCRbeta CDR3 regions from genomic DNA. The study's processing was this. The number of nucleated cells in each sample was estimated by amplification of reference gene primers within the assay. To quantify the absolute abundance of each unique TCRbeta CDR3 rearrangement, sequence reads were collapsed and filtered. Productive Simpson clonality was computed per sample as the square root of Simpson's diversity index over productive rearrangements. TCRdb took this table from immuneACCESS and kept in-frame rearrangements with V and J called. Such tables lack part of the clones; where checked against another copy, unresolved V genes explain under half of the gap, and the rest is unexplained. V and J calls and clone size follow that table, whereas D and trimming were derived from the DNA. The sample table records roughly 15,000 clones; around 78% of these occur just once. The ten largest clonotypes hold 9.7% of the sample.

Details on this clone: No antigen is known for it. The record has no base qualities; no much larger clone is one base away.

Whole blood was collected in K2EDTA tubes by collaborating institutions according to the institutions' own protocols. Collaborator samples were shipped for TCRbeta analysis as frozen whole blood, isolated PBMCs, or DNA extracted from either sample type. Results the study describes overall, beyond this receptor: The amount of clinical and demographic metadata varied by source and participant and was provided uncurated.

This receptor was taken from a man aged 70 or older with acute or convalescent COVID-19. Sequencing used peripheral blood.

CDR3 sequence: CASSLRAGDTEAFF. The nucleotide sequence is TGTGCCAGCAGCTTAAGGGCAGGGGATACTGAAGCTTTCTTT. The chain is encoded by TRBV7-3 joined to TRBJ1-1, and possibly TRBD1, on 6 matching bases. The CDR3, cysteine through phenylalanine, is 14 amino acids long. Only the CDR3 region is kept as DNA, spanning 42 bases read in frame from base 1. CDR1 and CDR2, per the germline V gene, are SGHTA and FQGTGA. The germline ends are 11 bases apart after V is trimmed by 1 base and J by 5 bases.